The next 30 T cell receptor beta chains were all read from a single sample in a study of shared clonotypes between healthy human individuals. CD45RO-negative, CCR7-positively selected cells formed the naive CD8 fraction, excluding terminally differentiated effector memory CD45RA+ cells. Only in-frame clones appear in the TCRdb table, and some are missing; sequencing was by immunoSEQ multiplex PCR. The table shows approximately 600,000 clones, with about 95% occurring only once. Sequencing was done on a sample of naive CD8+ T cells sorted from blood. The receptors stem from a woman aged 25 to 39 in good health.

The chain carries TRBV29-1 and TRBJ2-1; 9 bases map to TRBD2. CDR3 size: 16 residues. V lost 0 bases and J lost 4; bases outside the gene matches: 7. Germline CDR1 reads SQVTM; CDR2 reads ANQGSEA. The chain's CDR3 is CSVEEGAGGLYNEQFF. The CDR3 DNA sequence: TGCAGCGTTGAAGAGGGAGCGGGAGGTCTTTACAATGAGCAGTTCTTC.

V and J are TRBV11-2 and TRBJ1-3, with D unresolved. Germline CDR1 and CDR2: SGHAT and FQNNGV. The CDR3 spans 14 residues. The V end lost 2 bases, the J end lost 2 bases, and 7 bases lay between the germline ends. This chain's CDR3 is CASSLMGTGNTIYF. CDR3 bases: TGTGCCAGCAGCTTAATGGGCACTGGAAACACCATATATTTT. Supplemented by reference TRBV11-2 and TRBJ1-3, the full variable domain reads EAGVAQSPRYKIIEKRQSVAFWCNPISGHATLYWYQQILGQGPKLLIQFQNNGVVDDSQLPKDRFSAERLKGVDSTLKIQPAKLEDSAVYLCASSLMGTGNTIYFGEGSWLTVV.

The rearrangement joins TRBV4-2 to TRBJ2-5; D gene uncertain. Gene TRBJ2-7 matches the end of the DNA better, so the J call may be wrong. The CDR3 loop spans 11 amino acids. Germline V gene lookup returns CDR1 LGHNA and CDR2 YNFKEQ. CDR3 nucleotides: TGTGCCAGCAGCCAAGGCCACGAGCAGTACTTC. The encoded protein is CASSQGHEQYF.

The rearrangement uses TRBV29-1 and TRBJ1-2, with unresolved D. The CDR3 is 12 amino acids. Trimming took off 7 bases at V and 3 bases at J, with 12 bases between the two ends. From germline, CDR1 is SQVTM and CDR2 ANQGSEA. The CDR3 DNA is TGCAGCGCTGATAGTAGAGACTATGGCTACACCTTC. It encodes CSADSRDYGYTF.

The CDR3 nucleotides read TGTGCCAGCAGCGTAGGTGGCCAATACGAGCAGTACTTC. Amino acid sequence: CASSVGGQYEQYF. V usage is TRBV7-9 and J usage is TRBJ2-7; D is uncertain. Germline V CDR1 and CDR2: SEHNR, FQNEAQ (reference sequence). The CDR3 length is 13 residues. The V end lost 5 bases, the J end lost 4 bases, and 12 bases lay between the germline ends.

V usage is TRBV5-8 and J usage is TRBJ1-6; 7 nucleotides agree with TRBD1. J was trimmed by 8 bases and V by 0 bases; bases with no gene match: 11. The V gene's germline CDR1 is SGHTS and CDR2 YDEGEE. This CDR3 is 17 amino acids long. The CDR3 DNA follows: TGTGCCAGCAGCTTGGCCAAAGGGACAGAAGCGGATTCACCCCTCCACTTT. It specifies CASSLAKGTEADSPLHF.

The chain links TRBV10-1 to TRBJ2-3; D not certain. CDR3 size: 15 residues. Deletions cut 4 bases from V and 2 bases from J, with 13 bases between. CDR1 and CDR2 (germline): WNHNN, SYGVQD (reference sequence). CDR3 coding DNA: TGCGCCAGCAGTGGCCCGGATCAGAACACAGATACGCAGTATTTT. Translated, it gives CASSGPDQNTDTQYF.

The rearrangement joins TRBV5-1 to TRBJ2-5; D may be TRBD2 (6 bases). V lost 4 bases, J lost 3 bases, and 10 bases lay in between. In germline, CDR1 is SGHRS, CDR2 YFSETQ. This CDR3 is built from 13 residues. In DNA, the CDR3 is TGCGCCAGCAGCCAGCCGGGGGAAGAGACCCAGTACTTC. It encodes CASSQPGEETQYF. The entire variable domain, with the rest obtained from reference TRBV5-1 and TRBJ2-5, is as follows: KAGVTQTPRYLIKTRGQQVTLSCSPISGHRSVSWYQQTPGQGLQFLFEYFSETQRNKGNFPGRFSGRQFSNSRSEMNVSTLELGDSALYLCASSQPGEETQYFGPGTRLLVL.

The chain joins TRBV5-6 to TRBJ2-2; 7 nucleotides align to TRBD2. The germline gives CDR1 SGHDT, CDR2 YYEEEE. After removal of 4 bases from V and 4 bases from J, the junction contained 13 bases not matched to a gene. CDR3 size: 17 residues. CDR3 nucleotide sequence: TGTGCCAGCAGCCTAGGGAGCCTACTAGCGAGCACCGGGGAGCTGTTTTTT. This sequence encodes CASSLGSLLASTGELFF.

This rearrangement joins TRBV6-5 to TRBJ1-2; unclear D gene. This CDR3 region has 13 residues. V was trimmed by 7 bases and J by 8 bases, leaving 17 bases between them. Germline CDR1 is MNHEY and CDR2 is SVGAGI. The CDR3, as DNA: TGTGCCAGCACCCCGGGTGGGGATGGGGGCTACACCTTC. It translates to CASTPGGDGGYTF.

This sequence joins TRBV27 and TRBJ2-1, with 11 bases matching TRBD2. Germline lookup yields CDR1 MNHEY and CDR2 SMNVEV (reference sequence). V shed 5 bases, J shed 4 bases, and the junction held 1 base outside the gene matches. The CDR3 is 14 residues long. CDR3 in DNA: TGTGCCAGCAGTCGACTAGCGGGGTACAATGAGCAGTTCTTC. It specifies CASSRLAGYNEQFF.

The rearrangement joins TRBV29-1 to TRBJ1-2, with D hard to call. CDR1 and CDR2 (germline): SQVTM, ANQGSEA. Trimming stripped 7 bases from V and 8 bases from J, with 5 bases between. This CDR3 spans 8 amino acids. This chain's CDR3 is CSGRGYTF. CDR3 bases: TGCAGCGGGAGGGGCTACACCTTC.

Points on this clone: A much larger clonotype is one base distant, so this may be a read error. This specimen includes other DNA sequences encoding the same CDR3. J is TRBJ2-5 and V is TRBV5-4; D remains unclear. This CDR3 is built from 13 residues. In germline, CDR1 is SGHNT, CDR2 YYREEE (reference sequence). V was shortened by 0 bases and J by 3 bases, with 6 bases between the two germline ends. As DNA, the CDR3 is TGTGCCAGCAGCTTGGCGGCAGAAGAGACCCAGTACTTC. It codes for CASSLAAEETQYF.

This clone was seen a handful of times. The CDR3 reads CATRQASNQPQHF. CDR3 DNA sequence: TGTGCCACCAGACAGGCTAGCAATCAGCCCCAGCATTTT. V is TRBV6-5 and J is TRBJ1-5, with D possibly matching TRBD1 (6 bases). Germline V gene sequence: CDR1 MNHEY, CDR2 SVGAGI. The CDR3 is 13 amino acids. Trimming stripped 10 bases from V and 0 bases from J, with 10 bases between.

The chain employs TRBV6-4 and TRBJ2-3; weak D call: TRBD1 (6 bases). The CDR3 is 17 amino acids. The germline gives CDR1 MRHNA, CDR2 SNTAGT. V dropped 3 bases and J dropped 2 bases, with 18 bases sitting between them. For the CDR3, the DNA is TGTGCCAGCAGTGATCATTATCAGGGGTCGAACACAGATACGCAGTATTTT. Translation gives CASSDHYQGSNTDTQYF.

The V and J genes are TRBV25-1 and TRBJ2-3, with a possible D match to TRBD2 (6 bases). Germline V CDR1 and CDR2: MGHDK, SYGVNS. V was trimmed by 1 base and J by 4 bases, leaving 21 bases between them. The CDR3 spans 18 residues. The CDR3 DNA reads TGTGCCAGCAGTGAATCAGCTGGCGGGAACCCTTGGGCAGATACGCAGTATTTT. Translated: CASSESAGGNPWADTQYF. Combining the CDR3 with reference TRBV25-1 and TRBJ2-3 gives the whole variable domain EADIYQTPRYLVIGTGKKITLECSQTMGHDKMYWYQQDPGMELHLIHYSYGVNSTEKGDLSSESTVSRIRTEHFPLTLESARPSHTSQYLCASSESAGGNPWADTQYFGPGTRLTVL.

The gene calls are TRBV16 and TRBJ2-7; 12 bases are shared with TRBD1. Losses at the gene ends were 1 base for V and 6 bases for J; bases not matched to a gene: 7. Germline CDR1 reads KGHSY; CDR2 reads FQNENV. There are 16 residues in the CDR3. In DNA, the CDR3 is TGTGCCAGCAGCCAATGGGGGGACAGGGGGCTTCCCGAGCAGTACTTC. Amino acid sequence: CASSQWGDRGLPEQYF.

This clone has only one observation. V usage is TRBV4-2 and J usage is TRBJ1-2; perhaps TRBD1 as D (6 bases). V was trimmed by 4 bases and J by 6 bases, leaving 12 bases between them. The V gene's germline CDR1 is LGHNA and CDR2 YNFKEQ. CDR3 length: 13 amino acids. The CDR3 region has the DNA TGTGCCAGCAGCCTCGGGACATCGAATGGCTACACCTTC. Its protein is CASSLGTSNGYTF.

The chain recombines TRBV9 with TRBJ1-1; TRBD1 might be the D (5 bases). This CDR3 spans 15 amino acids. Per the germline V gene, CDR1 is SGDLS and CDR2 is YYNGEE. Trimming took 0 bases from V and 4 from J, leaving 13 bases between them. The CDR3 spells CASSVASGGSTEAFF. Here the CDR3 DNA reads TGTGCCAGCAGCGTAGCTTCCGGGGGGAGCACTGAAGCTTTCTTT.

This chain connects TRBV27 to TRBJ2-3; 13 bases line up with TRBD2. The CDR3 is 17 amino acids. V lost 7 bases to trimming and J lost 3 bases; unmatched junction nucleotides: 10. Looked up from germline, CDR1 is MNHEY and CDR2 is SMNVEV (reference sequence). CDR3: CASTGLAGPLGTDTQYF. CDR3 DNA: TGTGCCAGCACGGGACTAGCGGGGCCGTTAGGTACAGATACGCAGTATTTT.

The chain links TRBV28 to TRBJ2-2; D is uncertain. CDR1 and CDR2 from the germline V gene are MDHEN and SYDVKM. The germline V and J ends were trimmed by 3 bases and 0 bases, with 5 bases remaining between them. CDR3 length: 14 amino acids. Here the CDR3 DNA reads TGTGCCAGCAGTTTTACATCGAACACCGGGGAGCTGTTTTTT. Translation gives CASSFTSNTGELFF. Supplemented by reference TRBV28 and TRBJ2-2, the full variable domain reads DVKVTQSSRYLVKRTGEKVFLECVQDMDHENMFWYRQDPGLGLRLIYFSYDVKMKEKGDIPEGYSVSREKKERFSLILESASTNQTSMYLCASSFTSNTGELFFGEGSRLTVL.

The chain uses TRBV5-8 and TRBJ2-3; no reliable D call. There are 12 residues in the CDR3. V was cut by 0 bases and J by 5 bases, with 4 bases left in between. Germline values: CDR1 SGHTS, CDR2 YDEGEE. The CDR3 DNA follows: TGTGCCAGCAGCTTGGAAGTAGATACGCAGTATTTT. It is translated as CASSLEVDTQYF.

This sequence joins TRBV29-1 and TRBJ1-2; D not resolved. Germline V gene data show CDR1 as SQVTM and CDR2 as ANQGSEA. CDR3 size: 13 residues. The ends were cut back, 4 bases at V and 0 bases at J, with 9 bases in the middle. The CDR3 spells CSVVQPTNYGYTF. Written as DNA, the CDR3 is TGCAGCGTTGTCCAGCCGACTAACTATGGCTACACCTTC.

The chain is built from TRBV7-2 and TRBJ2-1; 11 bases agree with TRBD1. Germline CDR1 and CDR2: SGHTA and FQGNSA. The junction had 3 bases not matched to a gene; V was cut back by 4 bases and J by 1 base. This CDR3 region has 16 residues. In DNA form, the CDR3 reads TGTGCCAGCAGCTCCGGGACAGGGGGATCCTACAATGAGCAGTTCTTC. It specifies CASSSGTGGSYNEQFF.

A word on this clone: Other DNA sequences in the sample encode the same CDR3. The rearrangement links TRBV11-3 to TRBJ2-7, with 8 bases aligning to TRBD1. Per the germline V gene, CDR1 is SGHNT and CDR2 is YENEEA. This CDR3 spans 13 amino acids. J was trimmed by 4 bases and V by 3 bases; bases with no gene match: 2. The CDR3 sequence: CASSFGQGYEQYF. In DNA form, the CDR3 reads TGTGCCAGCAGCTTCGGACAGGGTTACGAGCAGTACTTC.

This clone was counted between two and nine times. J is TRBJ2-7 and V is TRBV5-4; D is perhaps TRBD2 (6 bases). The CDR3 is 12 amino acids. V was trimmed by 2 bases and J by 6 bases, leaving 9 bases between them. The germline V gene encodes CDR1 SGHNT and CDR2 YYREEE (reference sequence). CDR3 loop: CASSFGGIEQYF. The CDR3 region has the DNA TGTGCCAGCAGCTTTGGGGGGATCGAGCAGTACTTC.

The rearrangement joins TRBV11-2 to TRBJ2-7, with D uncertain. Trimming cost V 1 base and J 0 bases, with 7 bases left between them. There are 14 residues in the CDR3. Germline values: CDR1 SGHAT, CDR2 FQNNGV. CDR3 amino acids: CASSLGGSSYEQYF. CDR3 DNA: TGTGCCAGCAGCTTAGGGGGAAGCTCCTACGAGCAGTACTTC.

V and J are TRBV13 and TRBJ2-1, with 9 nucleotides matching TRBD2. Per germline, CDR1 PRHDT and CDR2 FYEKMQ (reference sequence). Unmatched junction bases numbered 6, after V lost 2 bases and J lost 7 bases. The CDR3 sequence is 15 residues long. The CDR3 is CASSLRLAGTNEQFF. Written as DNA, the CDR3 is TGTGCCAGCAGCTTAAGGCTAGCGGGAACGAATGAGCAGTTCTTC.

This chain joins TRBV28 and TRBJ2-7; 9 bases align to TRBD1. CDR3 size: 15 residues. Per germline, CDR1 MDHEN and CDR2 SYDVKM. The V and J ends lost 4 bases and 4 bases, in that order; junction bases with no gene match: 8. The CDR3 sequence: CASSSSGTGLYEQYF. CDR3 DNA sequence: TGTGCCAGCAGTTCCTCCGGGACAGGGCTATACGAGCAGTACTTC.

The chain has TRBV7-3 and TRBJ2-5, with 15 nucleotides matching TRBD2. V gave up 5 bases and J gave up 5 bases; unmatched junction bases: 6. Germline CDR1 is SGHTA and CDR2 is FQGTGA. This CDR3 has 16 amino acids. The CDR3: CASSTGLAGGRETQYF. The CDR3 coding sequence is TGTGCCAGCAGCACCGGACTAGCGGGAGGGAGGGAGACCCAGTACTTC.